One sample yielded the 2 T cell receptor beta chains listed below, sequenced in a study of human T cells and chemical hapten exposure (dated by TCRdb to the early 2020s). Per the publication, the time point label means: patch test 1, 2 weeks after DPC sensitization. The treatment or condition label of this sample denotes: therapeutic diphenylcyclopropenone sensitization with weekly scalp DPC. Library method: RACE. This sample was sequenced with a NextSeq 500. TCRdb took the public reads, trimmed them with fastp at Q25, ran MiXCR for clone calling and kept in-frame beta chains. Rows with one shared CDR3 protein collapse into an entry with the most common genes and DNA. The sample contains roughly 180,000 distinct CDR3 sequences, about 20% of them found a single time. Less than 7% of the sample is held by the ten biggest clonotypes. The source was whole blood, collected in connection with sensitization to the hapten diphenylcyclopropenone (DPC). The receptors stem from a woman aged 45-65 years with alopecia areata. Some clones in this sample may be carry-over from other donors' samples.

This chain connects TRBV3-1 to TRBJ2-7; no clear D. The CDR3 totals 13 residues. The germline V gene encodes CDR1 LGHDT and CDR2 YNNKEL (reference sequence). The ends were cut back, 1 base at V and 3 bases at J, with 7 bases in the middle. This CDR3 reads CASSQVGFYEQYF. The CDR3, as DNA: TGTGCCAGCAGCCAAGTGGGCTTCTACGAGCAGTACTTC.

The chain links TRBV10-3 to TRBJ2-1; D perhaps matches TRBD2 (5 bases). The CDR3 length is 13 residues. The germline CDR1 and CDR2 sequences are ENHRY and SYGVKD. V lost 4 bases and J 7 bases, leaving 11 bases between the germline ends. The CDR3 sequence: CAISGETSNEQFF. The CDR3 bases are TGTGCCATCAGTGGGGAGACCAGTAATGAGCAGTTCTTC.